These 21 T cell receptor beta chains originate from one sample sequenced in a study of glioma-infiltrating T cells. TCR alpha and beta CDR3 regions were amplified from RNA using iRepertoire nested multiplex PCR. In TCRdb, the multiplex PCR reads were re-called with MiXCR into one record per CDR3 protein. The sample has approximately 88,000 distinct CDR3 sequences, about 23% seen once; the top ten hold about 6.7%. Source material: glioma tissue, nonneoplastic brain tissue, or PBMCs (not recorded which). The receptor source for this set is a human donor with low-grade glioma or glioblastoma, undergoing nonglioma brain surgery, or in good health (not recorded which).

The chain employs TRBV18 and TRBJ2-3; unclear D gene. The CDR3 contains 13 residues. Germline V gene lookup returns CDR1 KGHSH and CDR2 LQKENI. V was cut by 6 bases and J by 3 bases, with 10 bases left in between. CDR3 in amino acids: CASSRVETDTQYF. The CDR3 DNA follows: TGTGCCAGCTCGCGCGTAGAGACAGATACGCAGTATTTT.

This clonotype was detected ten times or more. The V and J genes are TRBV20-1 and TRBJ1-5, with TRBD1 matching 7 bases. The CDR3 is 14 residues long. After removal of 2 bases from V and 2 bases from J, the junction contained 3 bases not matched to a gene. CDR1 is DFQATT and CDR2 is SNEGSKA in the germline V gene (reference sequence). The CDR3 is CSARSGQGNQPQHF. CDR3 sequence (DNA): TGCAGTGCTAGATCCGGACAGGGCAATCAGCCCCAGCATTTT.

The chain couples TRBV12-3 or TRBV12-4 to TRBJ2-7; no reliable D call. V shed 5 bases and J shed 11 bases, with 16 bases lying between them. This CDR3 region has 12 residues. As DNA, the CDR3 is TGTGCCAGCAGTCCCAATGGGGATATTGAGTACTTC. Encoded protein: CASSPNGDIEYF.

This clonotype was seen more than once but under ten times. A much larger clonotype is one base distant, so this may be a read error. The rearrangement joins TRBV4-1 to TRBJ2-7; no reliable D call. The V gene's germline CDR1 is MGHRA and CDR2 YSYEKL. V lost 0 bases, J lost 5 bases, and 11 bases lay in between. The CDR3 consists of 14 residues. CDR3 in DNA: TGCGCCAGCAGCCAAGATCGTGTCCAGGACGAGCAGTACTTC. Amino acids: CASSQDRVQDEQYF.

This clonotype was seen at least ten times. This CDR3 reads CASTAGWAGGLDTQYF. For the CDR3, the DNA is TGTGCCAGCACTGCCGGGTGGGCAGGGGGCCTAGATACGCAGTATTTT. The V gene is TRBV6-1, the J gene TRBJ2-3; 8 bases fit TRBD1. CDR1 is MNHNS and CDR2 is SASEGT in the germline V gene. The CDR3 length is 16 residues. V lost 7 bases and J lost 5; bases outside the gene matches: 14.

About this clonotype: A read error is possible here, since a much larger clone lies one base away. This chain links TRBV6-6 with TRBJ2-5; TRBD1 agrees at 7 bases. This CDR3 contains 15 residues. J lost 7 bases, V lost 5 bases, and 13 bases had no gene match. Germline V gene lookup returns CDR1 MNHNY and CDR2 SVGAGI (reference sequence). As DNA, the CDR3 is TGTGCCAGCAGTCCCTACCAGGGGGTTGGGGGGACCCAGTACTTC. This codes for CASSPYQGVGGTQYF.

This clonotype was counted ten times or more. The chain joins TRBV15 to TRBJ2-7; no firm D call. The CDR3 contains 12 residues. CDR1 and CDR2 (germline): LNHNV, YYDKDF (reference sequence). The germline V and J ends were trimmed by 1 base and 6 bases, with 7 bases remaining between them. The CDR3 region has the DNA TGTGCCACCAGCAGAGTGGGCCGCGAGCAGTACTTC. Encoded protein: CATSRVGREQYF. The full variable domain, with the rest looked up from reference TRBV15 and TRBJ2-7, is DAMVIQNPRYQVTQFGKPVTLSCSQTLNHNVMYWYQQKSSQAPKLLFHYYDKDFNNEADTPDNFQSRRPNTSFCFLDIRSPGLGDTAMYLCATSRVGREQYFGPGTRLTVT.

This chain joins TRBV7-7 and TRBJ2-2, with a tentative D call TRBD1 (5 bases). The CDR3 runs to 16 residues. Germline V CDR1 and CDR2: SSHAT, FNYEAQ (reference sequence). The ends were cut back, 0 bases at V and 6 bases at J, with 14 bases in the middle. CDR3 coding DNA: TGTGCCAGCAGCTTAGCAGGGGTGACCACCCCCGGGGAGCTGTTTTTT. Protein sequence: CASSLAGVTTPGELFF. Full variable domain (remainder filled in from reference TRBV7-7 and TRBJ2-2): GAGVSQSPRYKVTKRGQDVTLRCDPISSHATLYWYQQALGQGPEFLTYFNYEAQPDKSGLPSDRFSAERPEGSISTLTIQRTEQRDSAMYRCASSLAGVTTPGELFFGEGSRLTVL.

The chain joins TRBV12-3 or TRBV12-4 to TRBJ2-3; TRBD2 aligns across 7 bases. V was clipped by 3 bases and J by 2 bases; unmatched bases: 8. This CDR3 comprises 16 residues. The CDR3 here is CASSFGGGRPTDTQYF. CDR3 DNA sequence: TGTGCCAGCAGTTTCGGGGGAGGGCGTCCCACAGATACGCAGTATTTT.

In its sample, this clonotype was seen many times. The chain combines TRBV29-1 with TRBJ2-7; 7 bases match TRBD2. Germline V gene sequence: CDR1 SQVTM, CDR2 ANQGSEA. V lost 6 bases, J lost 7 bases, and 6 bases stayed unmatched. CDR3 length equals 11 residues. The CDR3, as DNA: TGCAGCGTGGGAAAGGGAGGGGAGCAGTACTTC. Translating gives CSVGKGGEQYF.

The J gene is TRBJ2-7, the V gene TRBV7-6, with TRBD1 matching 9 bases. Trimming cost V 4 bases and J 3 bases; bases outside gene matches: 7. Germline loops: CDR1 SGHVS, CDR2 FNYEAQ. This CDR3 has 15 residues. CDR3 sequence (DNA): TGTGCCAGCAGCTCACCCCGGGACAGGGACTACGAGCAGTACTTC. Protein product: CASSSPRDRDYEQYF.

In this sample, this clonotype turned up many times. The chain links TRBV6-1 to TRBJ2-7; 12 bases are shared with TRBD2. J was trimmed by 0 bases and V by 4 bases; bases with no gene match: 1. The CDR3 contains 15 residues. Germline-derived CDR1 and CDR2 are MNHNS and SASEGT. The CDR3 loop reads CASSGTSGTSYEQYF. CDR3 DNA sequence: TGTGCCAGCAGTGGGACTAGCGGGACCTCCTACGAGCAGTACTTC.

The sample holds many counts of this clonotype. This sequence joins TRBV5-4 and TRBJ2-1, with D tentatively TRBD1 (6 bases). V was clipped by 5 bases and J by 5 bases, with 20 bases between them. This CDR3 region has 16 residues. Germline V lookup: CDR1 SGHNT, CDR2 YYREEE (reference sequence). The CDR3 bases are TGTGCCAGCAGAAACCCCCCCGGGACAACCAACAATGAGCAGTTCTTC. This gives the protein CASRNPPGTTNNEQFF.

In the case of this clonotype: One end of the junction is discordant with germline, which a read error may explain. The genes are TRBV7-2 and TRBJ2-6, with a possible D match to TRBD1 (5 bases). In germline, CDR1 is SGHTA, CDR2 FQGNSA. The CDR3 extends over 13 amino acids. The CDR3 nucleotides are TGTGCCAGCAGCTTCTCTGGGGCCAACGTCCCGACTTTC. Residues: CASSFSGANVPTF. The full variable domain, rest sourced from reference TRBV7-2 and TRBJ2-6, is GAGVSQSPSNKVTEKGKDVELRCDPISGHTALYWYRQSLGQGLEFLIYFQGNSAPDKSGLPSDRFSAERTGGSVSTLTIQRTQQEDSAVYLCASSFSGANVPTFGAGSRLTVL.

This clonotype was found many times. CDR3 loop: CASSEGLQAAYEQYF. The CDR3 region has the DNA TGTGCCAGCAGTGAAGGGTTACAGGCAGCCTACGAGCAGTACTTC. The genes are TRBV6-1 and TRBJ2-7, with a weak D call TRBD1 (5 bases). CDR1 MNHNS and CDR2 SASEGT come from the germline V gene. The V end lost 1 base, the J end lost 2 bases, and 12 bases lay between the germline ends. CDR3 length: 15 residues.

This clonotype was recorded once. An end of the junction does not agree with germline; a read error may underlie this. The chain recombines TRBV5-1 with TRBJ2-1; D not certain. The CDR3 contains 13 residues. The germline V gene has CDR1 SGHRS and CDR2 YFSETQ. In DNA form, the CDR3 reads TGCACCAGCAGCTTGTTACAGTTCAGTGAGCAGTTCTTC. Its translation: CTSSLLQFSEQFF.

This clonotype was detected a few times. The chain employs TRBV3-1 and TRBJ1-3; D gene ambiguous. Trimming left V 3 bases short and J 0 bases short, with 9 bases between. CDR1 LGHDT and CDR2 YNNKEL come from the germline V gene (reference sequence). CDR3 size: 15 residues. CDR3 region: CASSQGSISGNTIYF. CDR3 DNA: TGTGCCAGCAGCCAGGGGTCGATCTCTGGAAACACCATATATTTT.

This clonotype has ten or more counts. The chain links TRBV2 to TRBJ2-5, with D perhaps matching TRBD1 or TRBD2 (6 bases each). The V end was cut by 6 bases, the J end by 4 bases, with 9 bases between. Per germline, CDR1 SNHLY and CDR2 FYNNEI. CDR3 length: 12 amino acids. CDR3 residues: CASRGGGETQYF. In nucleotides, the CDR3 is TGTGCCAGCAGAGGGGGAGGAGAGACCCAGTACTTC.

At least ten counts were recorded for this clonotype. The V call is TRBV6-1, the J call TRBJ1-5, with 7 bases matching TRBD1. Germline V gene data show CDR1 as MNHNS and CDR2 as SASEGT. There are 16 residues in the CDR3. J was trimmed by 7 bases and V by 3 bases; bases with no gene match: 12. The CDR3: CASSEKTGTGKQPQHF. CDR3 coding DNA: TGTGCCAGCAGTGAGAAGACAGGGACGGGGAAGCAGCCCCAGCATTTT.

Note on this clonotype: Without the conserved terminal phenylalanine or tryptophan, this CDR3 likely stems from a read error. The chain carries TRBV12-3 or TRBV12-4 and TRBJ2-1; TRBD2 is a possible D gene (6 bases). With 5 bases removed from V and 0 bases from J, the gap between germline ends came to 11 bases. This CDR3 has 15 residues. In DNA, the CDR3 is TGTGCCAGCAGTCCCTCCGGGAGCTCCTACAATGAGCAGTTCATC. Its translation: CASSPSGSSYNEQFI.

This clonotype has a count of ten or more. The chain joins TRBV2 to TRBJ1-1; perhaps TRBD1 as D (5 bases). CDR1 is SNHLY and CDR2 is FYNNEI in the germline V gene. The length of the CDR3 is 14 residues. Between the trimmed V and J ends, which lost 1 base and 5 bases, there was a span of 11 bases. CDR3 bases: TGTGCCAGCAGTGAAGAGGCAGGGATAACTGAAGCTTTCTTT. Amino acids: CASSEEAGITEAFF.